A selection of T cell receptor beta chains follows, all from one sample in a study of blood T cell repertoires in COVID-19. The repertoire was sequenced with immunoSEQ multiplex PCR; TCRdb's copy has only in-frame clones and lacks some. The sample comprises 100,000 or so clones, about 88% of which are singletons, and 6.5% to 8% rests with the top ten. Sequencing used peripheral blood. These receptors were obtained from a man aged 25 to 40 in a cohort sampled during active COVID-19. CDR3s include the opening cysteine and the closing phenylalanine or tryptophan. D genes are given only for firm matches.

TRBD1 TRBJ1-5 TRBV11-2 TGTGCCAGCAGCCCAGGGGGCGAACAGCCCCAGCATTTT CASSPGGEQPQHF
NA TRBJ1-2 TRBV6-5 TGTGCCAGCACCCCCGGTGACGGGGATGGCTACACCTTC CASTPGDGDGYTF
TRBD2 TRBJ2-7 TRBV7-2 TGTGCCAGCAGCTTAGGTTGGCGGGGGACCTACGAGCAGTACTTC CASSLGWRGTYEQYF
TRBD1 TRBJ1-4 TRBV7-8 TGTGCCAGCAGCTTAGTCGAGGGGGCGGAGGGAAAACTGTTTTTT CASSLVEGAEGKLFF
TRBD2 TRBJ2-3 TRBV13 TGTGCCAGCAGCTTAAGGGCGGGGGGGCCCGCTGTTACGCAGTATTTT CASSLRAGGPAVTQYF
TRBD2 TRBJ2-3 TRBV5-1 TGCGCCAGCAGCTTGGGGGGACTAGCGAGCACAGATACGCAGTATTTT CASSLGGLASTDTQYF
TRBD1 TRBJ1-1 TRBV28 TGTGCCAGCAGCCGGGACAGGGGGTGGACCACTGAAGCTTTCTTT CASSRDRGWTTEAFF
NA TRBJ1-2 TRBV4-2 TGTGCCAGCAGCCAAGATTGGGCAAGCTATGGCTACACCTTC CASSQDWASYGYTF
TRBD1 TRBJ1-2 TRBV2 TGTGCCAGCAGAGGACAGGAGGTTGGTGGCTACACCTTC CASRGQEVGGYTF
NA TRBJ1-5 TRBV27 TGTGCCAGCAGGACGGGGGATCAGCCCCAGCATTTT CASRTGDQPQHF
NA TRBJ2-7 TRBV6-6 TGTGCCAGCAGTTACTCCCGGGGAACCAACGAGCAGTACTTC CASSYSRGTNEQYF
NA TRBJ1-4 TRBV29-1 TGCAGCGTCGCAACAGGGCCCGAAAAACTGTTTTTT CSVATGPEKLFF
TRBD1 TRBJ2-3 TRBV7-9 TGTGCCAGCAGCTTAGGGTCTTCAGGACAGGGTATCGCAGATACGCAGTATTTT CASSLGSSGQGIADTQYF